A selection of T cell receptor beta chains follows, all from one sample in a study of shared clonotypes between healthy human individuals. Method: immunoSEQ multiplex PCR; TCRdb's copy keeps in-frame clones and lacks some. This sample has 650,000 to 750,000 clones, with roughly 78% found just once. Input material: memory CD4+ T cells sorted from blood. These receptors were obtained from a woman in her twenties or thirties in good health. Each CDR3 is given with its conserved first and last residue. The D gene is left open where the match is weak. For some rows the clone size is stated as once, few or many, or as a class when expanded; others skip it.

CSAFYNEQFF	TGCAGTGCTTTCTACAATGAGCAGTTCTTC	-	TRBV20-1	TRBJ2-1	-
CASSPPGAYEQYF	TGTGCCAGCAGTCCCCCCGGTGCCTACGAGCAGTACTTC	-	TRBV27	TRBJ2-7	few
CASSWGAQGGGNTIYF	TGTGCCAGCAGCTGGGGGGCACAGGGCGGTGGAAACACCATATATTTT	-	TRBV7-9	TRBJ1-3	-
CASSYPSGGETQYF	TGCGCCAGCAGCTATCCGTCAGGTGGGGAGACCCAGTACTTC	-	TRBV5-1	TRBJ2-5	-
CASSLLVTNYGYTF	TGTGCCAGCAGCTTACTCGTCACCAACTATGGCTACACCTTC	-	TRBV7-8	TRBJ1-2	-
CSVVQGSGNTIYF	TGCAGCGTTGTACAGGGATCTGGAAACACCATATATTTT	-	TRBV29-1	TRBJ1-3	-
CASSPRTERRGAFF	TGCGCCAGCAGCCCCCGGACGGAGCGGCGGGGAGCTTTCTTT	-	TRBV5-1	TRBJ1-1	-
CASTDKSSYNEQFF	TGTGCCAGCACCGACAAGAGCTCCTACAATGAGCAGTTCTTC	-	TRBV11-1	TRBJ2-1	-
CASSSVDTGFYGYTF	TGTGCCAGCAGCTCCGTGGACACAGGATTCTATGGCTACACCTTC	-	TRBV5-6	TRBJ1-2	once
CASTAGLAAYVGYF	TGTGCCAGCACAGCGGGGCTAGCGGCCTACGTGGGGTATTTT	-	TRBV7-5	TRBJ2-3	-
CASSSGSSGNTIYF	TGTGCCAGCAGCTCGGGGAGCTCTGGAAACACCATATATTTT	-	TRBV7-8	TRBJ1-3	-
CASSPPNTSASSYEQYF	TGTGCCAGCTCACCACCGAACACTAGCGCGAGCTCCTACGAGCAGTACTTC	TRBD2	TRBV18	TRBJ2-7	-
CASTNGATSGTYNEQFF	TGTGCCAGCACTAACGGGGCTACTAGCGGGACGTACAATGAGCAGTTCTTC	TRBD2	TRBV2	TRBJ2-1	-
CASSLGGGYNEQFF	TGCGCCAGCAGCTTGGGCGGAGGGTACAATGAGCAGTTCTTC	-	TRBV5-1	TRBJ2-1	few
CAWSPGTGSTDTQYF	TGTGCCTGGAGCCCCGGGACAGGGAGCACAGATACGCAGTATTTT	TRBD1	TRBV30	TRBJ2-3	-
CAISEDSPPYGYTF	TGTGCCATAAGTGAGGACAGCCCACCTTATGGCTACACCTTC	-	TRBV25-1	TRBJ1-2	-
CAWDRAGNTIYF	TGTGCCTGGGACAGGGCTGGAAACACCATATATTTT	TRBD1	TRBV30	TRBJ1-3	-
CASSTRISGITETQYF	TGTGCCAGCAGCACCCGAATAAGCGGGATCACGGAGACCCAGTACTTC	TRBD2	TRBV14	TRBJ2-5	-
CASSPSGTSTDTQYF	TGTGCCAGCAGCCCGTCCGGGACTAGCACAGATACGCAGTATTTT	-	TRBV4-2	TRBJ2-3	-
CASRATLLNTEAFF	TGTGCCAGCAGAGCCACACTCCTGAACACTGAAGCTTTCTTT	-	TRBV6-1	TRBJ1-1	-
CASSGWRYEQYF	TGTGCCAGCAGTGGTTGGCGCTACGAGCAGTACTTC	-	TRBV6-1	TRBJ2-7	once
CASSLYTSMAYTF	TGTGCCAGCAGTTTATATACCTCTATGGCCTACACCTTC	-	TRBV28	TRBJ1-2	-
CASSSPGQGPNEQFF	TGTGCCAGCAGCTCTCCGGGACAGGGTCCCAATGAGCAGTTCTTC	TRBD1	TRBV11-3	TRBJ2-1	-
CASSSGQVNEQFF	TGTGCCAGTAGTAGCGGACAGGTCAATGAGCAGTTCTTC	TRBD1	TRBV19	TRBJ2-1	-
CASSYSQGGGVETQYF	TGTGCCAGCAGTTACTCCCAAGGTGGGGGAGTGGAGACCCAGTACTTC	-	TRBV6-5	TRBJ2-5	once
CASSARAGPFQPQHF	TGTGCCAGCAGTGCTAGGGCAGGGCCCTTTCAGCCCCAGCATTTT	-	TRBV2	TRBJ1-5	few
CASSFAHFTDEQFF	TGTGCCAGCAGTTTTGCTCACTTCACCGATGAGCAGTTCTTC	-	TRBV27	TRBJ2-1	-